A selection of T cell receptor beta chains follows, all from one sample in a study of blood T cell repertoires in COVID-19. Clones were sequenced by immunoSEQ multiplex PCR, and TCRdb holds only the in-frame ones, with some missing. The table includes about 220,000 clones, about 83% detected once. The sequenced sample was PBMCs or T cells enriched from blood (not recorded which). The source is a woman aged 45-59 years who had been exposed to COVID-19. The CDR3 runs from the conserved cysteine through the conserved F or W. D genes are given only for firm matches. Clone sizes are given selectively: once, few, many, or a class where the clone is expanded.

abundance	v_gene	d_gene	j_gene	CDR3nt	CDR3aa
-	TRBV21-1	-	TRBJ2-6	TGTGCCAGCACCACCACCTTCGACAGGGAAGAGTCTGGGGCCAACGTCCTGACTTTC	CASTTTFDREESGANVLTF
-	TRBV19	TRBD1	TRBJ1-1	TGTGCCAGTAGTAGTCGGGACAGGGGCGAAGCTTTCTTT	CASSSRDRGEAFF
-	TRBV4-1	-	TRBJ1-1	TGCGCCAGCAGCCGTCTAACCGGGGGGGCTGACACTGAAGCTTTCTTT	CASSRLTGGADTEAFF
-	TRBV5-4	TRBD1	TRBJ2-1	TGTGCCAGCAGCTTGGGGACAGGGGGAGGTGAGCAGTTCTTC	CASSLGTGGGEQFF
-	TRBV4-3	TRBD1	TRBJ2-7	TGCGCCAGCAGCCAGAATTGGGACAGTTCCTACGAGCAGTACTTC	CASSQNWDSSYEQYF
-	TRBV28	-	TRBJ1-5	TGTGCCAGCAGTCGAGCGGACAGTTGGCAGCCCCAGCATTTT	CASSRADSWQPQHF
-	TRBV29-1	TRBD2	TRBJ2-1	TGCAGCGTTGAAGAGGGACTAGCGATGTACAATGAGCAGTTCTTC	CSVEEGLAMYNEQFF
-	TRBV7-9	-	TRBJ1-5	TGTGCCAGCGCCGGGACTGGAAATCAGCCCCAGCATTTT	CASAGTGNQPQHF
-	TRBV15	-	TRBJ2-7	TGTGCCACCAGCAGAGATCCTGGCCCTTACTACGAGCAGTACTTC	CATSRDPGPYYEQYF
-	TRBV28	-	TRBJ1-5	TGTGCCCTGGCGGGCCGGGTCAATCAGCCCCAGCATTTT	CALAGRVNQPQHF
-	TRBV6-9	TRBD1	TRBJ2-7	TGTGCCAGCAGTTCCGCCCGGACAGGGGGCGGCGAGCAGTACTTC	CASSSARTGGGEQYF
few	TRBV6-5	TRBD1	TRBJ1-6	TGTGCCAGCAGTTACCGCAGGGGGCGTTCACCCCTCCACTTT	CASSYRRGRSPLHF
-	TRBV20-1	-	TRBJ2-7	TGCAGTGCTAGTAGCCAGGACACCTACGAGCAGTACTTC	CSASSQDTYEQYF
-	TRBV24-1	TRBD1	TRBJ2-3	TGTGCCACCAGTGCAGGGGGCGGGGGCACAGATACGCAGTATTTT	CATSAGGGGTDTQYF
-	TRBV5-1	TRBD1	TRBJ2-1	TGCGCCAGCCGGGACAGGGAATACAATGAGCAGTTCTTC	CASRDREYNEQFF
-	TRBV14	TRBD2	TRBJ2-1	TGTGCCAGCAGCCGATCTACGGGACTAAGTTCCTACAATGAGCAGTTCTTC	CASSRSTGLSSYNEQFF
-	TRBV18	-	TRBJ2-2	TGTGCCAGCTCACCAGTACGAGTCACCGGGGAGCTGTTTTTT	CASSPVRVTGELFF
-	TRBV3-1/TRBV3-2	-	TRBJ1-5	TGTGCCAGCAGCCCCCTTGGGTCTGGGAGTCAGCCCCAGCATTTT	CASSPLGSGSQPQHF
few	TRBV6-5	TRBD1	TRBJ1-5	TGTGCCAGCAGTTCCGGACAGGGGGTCTATCAGCCCCAGCATTTT	CASSSGQGVYQPQHF
few	TRBV7-2	TRBD1	TRBJ1-1	TGTGCCAGCAGCCTAAGGGGGCGGACTGAAGCTTTCTTT	CASSLRGRTEAFF
-	TRBV5-1	-	TRBJ1-1	TGCGCCAGCACCCAGGGGAACACTGAAGCTTTCTTT	CASTQGNTEAFF
many	TRBV19	-	TRBJ2-7	TGTGCCAGTAGTACAGTACCCGGGTACGAGCAGTACTTC	CASSTVPGYEQYF
-	TRBV4-1	-	TRBJ1-2	TGCGCCAGCAGCCAAGGAGGGGGCTATGGCTACACCTTC	CASSQGGGYGYTF
-	TRBV30	TRBD1	TRBJ1-4	TGTGCCTGGAGGGCCGCCGGGACAGGGGTCGAAAAACTGTTTTTT	CAWRAAGTGVEKLFF
-	TRBV7-2	-	TRBJ1-2	TGTGCCAGCAGCTTAGACAGGGTTGGCTACACCTTC	CASSLDRVGYTF